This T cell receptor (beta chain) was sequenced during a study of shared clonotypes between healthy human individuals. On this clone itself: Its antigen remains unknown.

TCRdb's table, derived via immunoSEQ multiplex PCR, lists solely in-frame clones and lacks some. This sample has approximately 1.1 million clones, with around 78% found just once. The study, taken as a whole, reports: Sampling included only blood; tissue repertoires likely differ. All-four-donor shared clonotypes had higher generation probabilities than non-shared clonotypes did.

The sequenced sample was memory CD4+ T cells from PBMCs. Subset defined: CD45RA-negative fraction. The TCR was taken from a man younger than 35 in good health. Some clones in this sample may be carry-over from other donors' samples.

The CDR3 region is CASSLEGTAKETQYF. The DNA for the CDR3 is TGTGCCAGCAGCTTAGAGGGGACAGCGAAAGAGACCCAGTACTTC. V gene TRBV28 combines with J gene TRBJ2-5, with TRBD1 identical over 7 bases. The junction had 10 bases not matched to a gene; V was cut back by 6 bases and J by 3 bases. The V gene's germline CDR1 is MDHEN and CDR2 SYDVKM. CDR3 length: 15 amino acids. The whole variable domain, filled in from reference TRBV28 and TRBJ2-5, reads DVKVTQSSRYLVKRTGEKVFLECVQDMDHENMFWYRQDPGLGLRLIYFSYDVKMKEKGDIPEGYSVSREKKERFSLILESASTNQTSMYLCASSLEGTAKETQYFGPGTRLLVL.